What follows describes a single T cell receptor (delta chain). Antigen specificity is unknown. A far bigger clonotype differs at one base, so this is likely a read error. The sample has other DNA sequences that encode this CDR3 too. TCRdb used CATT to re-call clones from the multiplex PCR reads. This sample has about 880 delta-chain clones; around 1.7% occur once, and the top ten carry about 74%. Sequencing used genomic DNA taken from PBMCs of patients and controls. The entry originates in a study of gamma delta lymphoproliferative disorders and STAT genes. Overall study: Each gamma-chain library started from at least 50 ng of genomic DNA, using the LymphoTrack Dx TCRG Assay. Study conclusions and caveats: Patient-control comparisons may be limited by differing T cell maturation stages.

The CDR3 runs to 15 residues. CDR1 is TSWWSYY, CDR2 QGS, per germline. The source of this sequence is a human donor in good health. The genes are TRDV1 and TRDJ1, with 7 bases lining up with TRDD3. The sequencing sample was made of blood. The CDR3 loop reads CALGGYWGVTDKLIF. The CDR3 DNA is TGTGCTCTTGGGGGGTACTGGGGTGTCACCGACAAACTCATCTTT.